A selection of T cell receptor beta chains follows, all from one sample in a study of blood T cell repertoires in COVID-19. Assay used: immunoSEQ multiplex PCR; TCRdb lists only in-frame clones, some missing. The table lists around 180,000 clones, approximately 87% of them singletons. Sequences were obtained from peripheral blood. These receptors all stem from an older man with active or convalescent COVID-19. CDR3s include the opening cysteine and the closing phenylalanine or tryptophan. D genes are given only for firm matches. Rows may omit the clone size; those that give it use once, few, many or a size class.

clone size: .
D gene: TRBD1
V gene: TRBV18
J gene: TRBJ1-6
CDR3 DNA: TGTGCCAGCTCACCACCGGAGGGGGCGAATTCACCCCTCCACTTT
CDR3 protein: CASSPPEGANSPLHF

clone size: .
D gene: .
V gene: TRBV27
J gene: TRBJ2-2
CDR3 DNA: TGTGCCAGCAGTTTGGTTACAGCCCAGAACACCGGGGAGCTGTTTTTT
CDR3 protein: CASSLVTAQNTGELFF

clone size: .
D gene: TRBD1
V gene: TRBV2
J gene: TRBJ1-4
CDR3 DNA: TGTGCCAGCAGTGAAGTCAGGGGGCGTGAAAAACTGTTTTTT
CDR3 protein: CASSEVRGREKLFF

clone size: .
D gene: TRBD2
V gene: TRBV7-6
J gene: TRBJ2-7
CDR3 DNA: TGTGCCAGCAGCTTAGGGATAGCGGGAGACTCCTCCTACGAGCAGTACTTC
CDR3 protein: CASSLGIAGDSSYEQYF

clone size: .
D gene: .
V gene: TRBV30
J gene: TRBJ1-5
CDR3 DNA: TGTGCCTGGAGTGTTGGGCATATCAATCAGCCCCAGCATTTT
CDR3 protein: CAWSVGHINQPQHF

clone size: .
D gene: TRBD1
V gene: TRBV20-1
J gene: TRBJ2-1
CDR3 DNA: TGCAGTGCTAGTGGCCGGACAGGGCTTCACAATGAGCAGTTCTTC
CDR3 protein: CSASGRTGLHNEQFF

clone size: .
D gene: TRBD1
V gene: TRBV5-5
J gene: TRBJ1-2
CDR3 DNA: TGTGCCAGCAGCCGCCGGGACAGTAACTATGGCTACACCTTC
CDR3 protein: CASSRRDSNYGYTF

clone size: .
D gene: TRBD1
V gene: TRBV7-8
J gene: TRBJ1-2
CDR3 DNA: TGTGCCAGCAGCTCCGCAGGACAGGGCGTAGGAGGCTACACCTTC
CDR3 protein: CASSSAGQGVGGYTF

clone size: .
D gene: TRBD1
V gene: TRBV19
J gene: TRBJ1-5
CDR3 DNA: TGTGCCAGTACCGACACGACAGGGGGCGGGTATCAGCCCCAGCATTTT
CDR3 protein: CASTDTTGGGYQPQHF

clone size: .
D gene: TRBD1
V gene: TRBV29-1
J gene: TRBJ2-5
CDR3 DNA: TGCAGCGGTGGGACAGGGGGAGAGACCCAGTACTTC
CDR3 protein: CSGGTGGETQYF

clone size: .
D gene: TRBD2
V gene: TRBV6-2/TRBV6-3
J gene: TRBJ2-4
CDR3 DNA: TGTGCCAGCAGTACCCCGAGCGGGAGGGCAAACATTCAGTACTTC
CDR3 protein: CASSTPSGRANIQYF

clone size: .
D gene: .
V gene: TRBV18
J gene: TRBJ2-5
CDR3 DNA: TGTGCCAGCTCACCTAGGGACTTTAAACAAGAGACCCAGTACTTC
CDR3 protein: CASSPRDFKQETQYF

clone size: .
D gene: .
V gene: TRBV6-5
J gene: TRBJ2-3
CDR3 DNA: TGTGCCAGCAGCCTTCAGGGAGATACGCAGTATTTT
CDR3 protein: CASSLQGDTQYF

clone size: once
D gene: .
V gene: TRBV19
J gene: TRBJ1-1
CDR3 DNA: TGTGCCAGTAGTCCACGGGCAGGGGTTACCACTGAAGCTTTCTTT
CDR3 protein: CASSPRAGVTTEAFF

clone size: .
D gene: .
V gene: TRBV4-3
J gene: TRBJ2-2
CDR3 DNA: TGCGCCAGCAGCCAGGGTCAGGGAAACACCGGGGAGCTGTTTTTT
CDR3 protein: CASSQGQGNTGELFF

clone size: .
D gene: TRBD1
V gene: TRBV9
J gene: TRBJ1-4
CDR3 DNA: TGTGCCAGCAGCGTCTGGGACAGAACTAATGAAAAACTGTTTTTT
CDR3 protein: CASSVWDRTNEKLFF

clone size: .
D gene: TRBD1
V gene: TRBV19
J gene: TRBJ1-2
CDR3 DNA: TGTGCCAGTAGTACGGAACAGGGGCGCGGCTACACCTTC
CDR3 protein: CASSTEQGRGYTF

clone size: .
D gene: TRBD1
V gene: TRBV28
J gene: TRBJ1-2
CDR3 DNA: TGTGCCAGCAGACCAGTATTCGACAGGGGCGGCTACACCTTC
CDR3 protein: CASRPVFDRGGYTF

clone size: .
D gene: .
V gene: TRBV30
J gene: TRBJ2-1
CDR3 DNA: TGTGCCTGGATCCGGGGGGCAACATCCTACAATGAGCAGTTCTTC
CDR3 protein: CAWIRGATSYNEQFF

clone size: .
D gene: TRBD1
V gene: TRBV9
J gene: TRBJ1-6
CDR3 DNA: TGTGCCAGCAGCGTCCGACAGGGAGCGGGTTCACCCCTCCACTTT
CDR3 protein: CASSVRQGAGSPLHF

clone size: .
D gene: .
V gene: TRBV11-1
J gene: TRBJ1-5
CDR3 DNA: TGTGCCAGCAGCTTAAACGGTAACAATCAGCCCCAGCATTTT
CDR3 protein: CASSLNGNNQPQHF

clone size: .
D gene: .
V gene: TRBV19
J gene: TRBJ1-2
CDR3 DNA: TGTGCCAGTAGTGCTTTAGCAGCGGAGAAGAACTATGGCTACACCTTC
CDR3 protein: CASSALAAEKNYGYTF

clone size: .
D gene: .
V gene: TRBV11-3
J gene: TRBJ2-5
CDR3 DNA: TGTGCCAGCAGTCTTCTGCCCGATCTCGGGACCCAGTACTTC
CDR3 protein: CASSLLPDLGTQYF

clone size: .
D gene: .
V gene: TRBV12-3/TRBV12-4
J gene: TRBJ2-4
CDR3 DNA: TGTGCCAGCAGTCCGGCGGGCCTCATTCAGTACTTC
CDR3 protein: CASSPAGLIQYF

clone size: .
D gene: .
V gene: TRBV5-4
J gene: TRBJ1-1
CDR3 DNA: TGTGCCAGCAGCCGGGGGGAGAGTGAAGCTTTCTTT
CDR3 protein: CASSRGESEAFF

clone size: .
D gene: .
V gene: TRBV6-5
J gene: TRBJ1-5
CDR3 DNA: TGTGCCAGCAGGAGACAGTGGGGCAATCAGCCCCAGCATTTT
CDR3 protein: CASRRQWGNQPQHF

clone size: .
D gene: TRBD1
V gene: TRBV18
J gene: TRBJ2-3
CDR3 DNA: TGTGCCAGCTCTAAAACGGGACAGGGGCCGGCAGATACGCAGTATTTT
CDR3 protein: CASSKTGQGPADTQYF

clone size: .
D gene: .
V gene: TRBV24-1
J gene: TRBJ2-7
CDR3 DNA: TGTGCCACCAGTGGGGCGACCTCTTACGAGCAGTACTTC
CDR3 protein: CATSGATSYEQYF

clone size: .
D gene: TRBD2
V gene: TRBV6-5
J gene: TRBJ2-1
CDR3 DNA: TGTGCCAGCAGTTCCCGGGGGGGGGCGAGACCTCGGATCTTC
CDR3 protein: CASSSRGGARPRIF

clone size: .
D gene: .
V gene: TRBV7-8
J gene: TRBJ2-7
CDR3 DNA: TGTGCCAGCAGCTTGAGTGGGAGCAGGGGAGTGACCGAGCAGTACTTC
CDR3 protein: CASSLSGSRGVTEQYF

clone size: once
D gene: .
V gene: TRBV6-2/TRBV6-3
J gene: TRBJ1-4
CDR3 DNA: TGTGCCAGCAGTTCCTTCGACAGTTTGAATGAAAAACTGTTTTTT
CDR3 protein: CASSSFDSLNEKLFF

clone size: .
D gene: TRBD1
V gene: TRBV3-1/TRBV3-2
J gene: TRBJ1-1
CDR3 DNA: TGTGCCAGCAGCCAAAGGACAGGCCCTTCTGCTTTCTTT
CDR3 protein: CASSQRTGPSAFF

clone size: .
D gene: TRBD1
V gene: TRBV15
J gene: TRBJ2-7
CDR3 DNA: TGTGCCACCAGCAGGGAACTCGACAGGGTTTACGAGCAGTACTTC
CDR3 protein: CATSRELDRVYEQYF